This T cell receptor beta chain is from a study of T cell changes during pregnancy in multiple sclerosis. Per germline, CDR1 SGHNT and CDR2 YYREEE (reference sequence). V lost 3 bases and J lost 1, with 7 bases in between. The CDR3 is made up of 13 amino acids. Using immunoSEQ multiplex PCR, the repertoire was profiled, and TCRdb retains in-frame clones only, with some absent. Among 90,000 to 95,000 clones listed, 85% to 95% were seen once. This rearrangement joins TRBV5-4 to TRBJ1-1; D gene ambiguous. The sample in question was peripheral blood, obtained in the first trimester of pregnancy. This sequence was found in a female donor with multiple sclerosis, enrolled in a pregnancy study. The CDR3 spells CASSSPGNTEAFF. The CDR3 DNA is TGTGCCAGCAGCTCCCCCGGGAACACTGAAGCTTTCTTT.